Each of the 19 T cell receptor beta chains below was sequenced from the same sample in a study of cytomegalovirus exposure and HLA in healthy donors. PCR employed 60 Vbeta and 13 Jbeta primers. Sequencing used immunoSEQ multiplex PCR; TCRdb keeps in-frame clones, though not all of them. Here the sample spans around 130,000 clones, 78% being singletons. The source material was PBMCs. The source of these receptors is a woman between 18 and 29 years old in good health and CMV-seronegative.

This clone appeared a few times. V is TRBV5-1 and J is TRBJ2-7, with TRBD1 identical over 9 bases. In germline, CDR1 is SGHRS, CDR2 YFSETQ. V gave up 3 bases and J gave up 6 bases; unmatched junction bases: 7. The CDR3 spans 14 residues. The CDR3 DNA follows: TGCGCCAGCAGCTCCGGGACAGGGAGGGCCGAGCAGTACTTC. Translating it yields CASSSGTGRAEQYF. Supplemented by reference TRBV5-1 and TRBJ2-7, the full variable domain reads KAGVTQTPRYLIKTRGQQVTLSCSPISGHRSVSWYQQTPGQGLQFLFEYFSETQRNKGNFPGRFSGRQFSNSRSEMNVSTLELGDSALYLCASSSGTGRAEQYFGPGTRLTVT.

This clone was counted once. The V call is TRBV7-2, the J call TRBJ2-2, with a weak D call TRBD2 (5 bases). V was shortened by 5 bases and J by 2 bases, with 12 bases between the two germline ends. The CDR3 is 15 residues long. Germline values: CDR1 SGHTA, CDR2 FQGNSA. CDR3 nucleotide sequence: TGTGCCAGCAGCGGGCTAGCTCCTAACACCGGGGAGCTGTTTTTT. This encodes CASSGLAPNTGELFF. Using reference TRBV7-2 and TRBJ2-2 for the parts outside the CDR3, the full variable domain is GAGVSQSPSNKVTEKGKDVELRCDPISGHTALYWYRQSLGQGLEFLIYFQGNSAPDKSGLPSDRFSAERTGGSVSTLTIQRTQQEDSAVYLCASSGLAPNTGELFFGEGSRLTVL.

The rearrangement links TRBV9 to TRBJ2-7, with a weak D call TRBD2 (6 bases). Trimming stripped 0 bases from V and 2 bases from J, with 9 bases between. The CDR3 sequence is 14 residues long. Germline CDR1 SGDLS, CDR2 YYNGEE. The CDR3 sequence is CASSVGPGAYEQYF. The DNA of the CDR3 is TGTGCCAGCAGCGTAGGTCCGGGGGCCTACGAGCAGTACTTC.

The chain is built from TRBV30 and TRBJ1-2; 7 nucleotides match TRBD1. CDR3 length: 11 residues. Germline V gene data show CDR1 as GTSNPN and CDR2 as SVGIG (reference sequence). With 3 bases clipped from V and 7 bases from J, the junction kept 2 bases outside the gene matches. The CDR3 DNA is TGTGCCTGGAGCCCAGGGGGTGGCTACACCTTC. It is translated as CAWSPGGGYTF.

The gene calls are TRBV5-1 and TRBJ2-2; 9 nucleotides line up with TRBD1. CDR1 and CDR2 (germline): SGHRS, YFSETQ. V lost 2 bases, J lost 7 bases, and 9 bases stayed unmatched. This CDR3 comprises 16 residues. The CDR3 loop is CASSFTGGESIGELFF. The CDR3 bases are TGCGCCAGCAGCTTCACAGGGGGCGAATCAATCGGGGAGCTGTTTTTT.

This chain joins TRBV12-5 and TRBJ2-7; TRBD2 matches 9 bases. J lost 2 bases, V lost 8 bases, and 4 bases had no gene match. Germline V gives CDR1 LGHNT, CDR2 FRNRAP. CDR3 size: 13 residues. The CDR3 protein is CASRSGGPYEQYF. The DNA of the CDR3 is TGTGCTAGTCGTAGCGGGGGACCCTACGAGCAGTACTTC.

The chain couples TRBV5-4 to TRBJ1-2; the D gene is possibly TRBD1 (5 bases). Trimming pared 6 bases from V and 4 bases from J, leaving 22 bases between. This CDR3 is 16 amino acids long. CDR1 is SGHNT, CDR2 YYREEE, per germline (reference sequence). CDR3 sequence (DNA): TGTGCCAGCACTATGAGAGACCAGGGCATTGGCTATGGCTACACCTTC. Amino acid sequence: CASTMRDQGIGYGYTF.

The chain recombines TRBV5-5 with TRBJ2-7; 10 nucleotides agree with TRBD1. CDR1 is SGHKS and CDR2 is YYEKEE in the germline V gene (reference sequence). Trimming cost V 1 base and J 3 bases; bases outside gene matches: 4. The CDR3 sequence is 15 residues long. DNA for the CDR3: TGTGCCAGCAGCTTGTGGGGACAGGGGAACTACGAGCAGTACTTC. Its protein is CASSLWGQGNYEQYF. Together with reference TRBV5-5 and TRBJ2-7, the CDR3 gives the full variable domain: DAGVTQSPTHLIKTRGQQVTLRCSPISGHKSVSWYQQVLGQGPQFIFQYYEKEERGRGNFPDRFSARQFPNYSSELNVNALLLGDSALYLCASSLWGQGNYEQYFGPGTRLTVT.

This clone was seen more than once but under ten times. The chain is built from TRBV27 and TRBJ1-1, with a weak D call TRBD1 (5 bases). This CDR3 spans 14 amino acids. Deletions cut 3 bases from V and 2 bases from J, with 10 bases between. Germline V gene sequence: CDR1 MNHEY, CDR2 SMNVEV (reference sequence). For the CDR3, the DNA is TGTGCCAGCAGTTTGGGCAGGGTAAACACTGAAGCTTTCTTT. This encodes CASSLGRVNTEAFF.

This clone appeared once. J is TRBJ1-4 and V is TRBV30; 11 positions match TRBD1. This CDR3 comprises 14 residues. V was clipped by 5 bases and J by 7 bases; unmatched bases: 6. Germline V gives CDR1 GTSNPN, CDR2 SVGIG (reference sequence). The CDR3 reads CAWGTGGFGEKLFF. The CDR3 DNA sequence: TGTGCCTGGGGGACAGGGGGGTTCGGTGAAAAACTGTTTTTT.

This clone has just a few counts. The chain links TRBV6-1 to TRBJ1-2; 7 bases fit TRBD1. Germline CDR1 and CDR2: MNHNS and SASEGT. This CDR3 contains 15 residues. The V gene end was trimmed by 1 base and the J gene end by 2 bases; junction bases not matched to a gene: 4. The DNA of the CDR3 is TGTGCCAGCAGTGAAGGGGCGACAGGGAACTATGGCTACACCTTC. Amino acids: CASSEGATGNYGYTF.

This clone was counted a few times. The chain joins TRBV30 to TRBJ2-3; D might be TRBD2 (5 bases). Germline V CDR1 and CDR2: GTSNPN, SVGIG (reference sequence). The CDR3 is 15 residues long. Trimming removed 2 bases from V and 1 base from J, with 13 bases in between. The CDR3 spells CAWSRGYSGTDTQYF. The CDR3 DNA reads as TGTGCCTGGAGTCGGGGTTACAGTGGCACAGATACGCAGTATTTT.

This clone has just one count. V and J are TRBV2 and TRBJ2-7, with D uncertain. Trimming shortened V by 1 base and J by 3 bases, and 4 bases separated the two germline ends. Per germline, CDR1 SNHLY and CDR2 FYNNEI. The CDR3 has 12 residues. The CDR3 DNA sequence: TGTGCCAGCAGTGAAGTCGGCTACGAGCAGTACTTC. This translates into CASSEVGYEQYF. The whole variable domain, remainder taken from reference TRBV2 and TRBJ2-7, is EPEVTQTPSHQVTQMGQEVILRCVPISNHLYFYWYRQILGQKVEFLVSFYNNEISEKSEIFDDQFSVERPDGSNFTLKIRSTKLEDSAMYFCASSEVGYEQYFGPGTRLTVT.

The chain recombines TRBV21-1 with TRBJ2-1; the table's D call, TRBD1, was not checked against the DNA. TRBV21-1 is termed a pseudogene. The CDR3 is made up of 15 amino acids. The CDR3 loop reads CASSKIPRQNGEQFF. DNA for the CDR3: TGTGCCAGCAGCAAAATCCCCAGACAGAACGGTGAGCAGTTCTTC.

This clone came up a few times. The chain uses TRBV11-2 and TRBJ2-7, with D possibly TRBD2 on 5 matching bases. The CDR3 loop spans 15 amino acids. Trimming left V 0 bases short and J 0 bases short, with 9 bases between. Looked up from germline, CDR1 is SGHAT and CDR2 is FQNNGV. The CDR3 nucleotides are TGTGCCAGCAGCTTAGATCTTGGACTCTCCTACGAGCAGTACTTC. It translates to CASSLDLGLSYEQYF.

The chain employs TRBV5-1 and TRBJ2-5; possible D gene TRBD1, 5 bases. The CDR3 sequence is 13 residues long. With 2 bases removed from V and 4 bases from J, the gap between germline ends came to 9 bases. Germline CDR1 SGHRS, CDR2 YFSETQ. The CDR3 sequence is CASSLDRSETQYF. The CDR3 DNA is TGCGCCAGCAGCTTAGACAGATCAGAGACCCAGTACTTC.

The J gene is TRBJ1-1, the V gene TRBV4-1; 7 bases line up with TRBD1. This CDR3 comprises 14 residues. Unmatched junction bases numbered 3, after V lost 5 bases and J lost 0 bases. Germline-derived CDR1 and CDR2 are MGHRA and YSYEKL. DNA for the CDR3: TGCGCCAGCAGCAGGGACAGACTGAACACTGAAGCTTTCTTT. Its protein product is CASSRDRLNTEAFF.

This CDR3 reads CASSEQAGGFYEQYF. The CDR3 coding sequence is TGTGCCAGCAGTGAACAGGCGGGAGGATTCTACGAGCAGTACTTC. V usage is TRBV6-1 and J usage is TRBJ2-7; 8 bases are shared with TRBD2. J gave up 3 bases and V 2 bases, and 6 bases lay outside the gene matches. This CDR3 contains 15 residues. Germline CDR1 reads MNHNS; CDR2 reads SASEGT.

The rearrangement joins TRBV27 to TRBJ2-7; a weak D match, TRBD1 (6 bases). The germline CDR1 and CDR2 sequences are MNHEY and SMNVEV (reference sequence). V lost 8 bases, J lost 3 bases, and 17 bases lay in between. The length of the CDR3 is 14 residues. CDR3 coding DNA: TGTGCCAGCGGCCGGGACACTTGGTTCTACGAGCAGTACTTC. It specifies CASGRDTWFYEQYF.